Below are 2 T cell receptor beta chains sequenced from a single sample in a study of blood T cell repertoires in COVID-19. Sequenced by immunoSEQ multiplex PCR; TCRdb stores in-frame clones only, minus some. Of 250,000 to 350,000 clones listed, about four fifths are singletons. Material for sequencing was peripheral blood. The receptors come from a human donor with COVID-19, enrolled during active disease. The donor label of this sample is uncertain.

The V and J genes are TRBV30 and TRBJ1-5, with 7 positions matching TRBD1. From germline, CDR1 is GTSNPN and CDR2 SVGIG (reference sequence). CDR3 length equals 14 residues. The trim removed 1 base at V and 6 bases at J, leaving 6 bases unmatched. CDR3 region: CAWSGDRDLQPQHF. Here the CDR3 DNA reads TGTGCCTGGAGTGGAGACAGGGACCTTCAGCCCCAGCATTTT.

CDR3 coding DNA: TGTGCCAGCAGTTCCGACAGGAACGCTGGGGGCTACACCTTC. Its protein is CASSSDRNAGGYTF. This sequence joins TRBV28 and TRBJ1-2; D possibly corresponds to TRBD1 (6 bases). The CDR3 runs to 14 residues. Trimming left V 4 bases short and J 8 bases short, with 17 bases between. CDR1 is MDHEN, CDR2 SYDVKM, per germline.